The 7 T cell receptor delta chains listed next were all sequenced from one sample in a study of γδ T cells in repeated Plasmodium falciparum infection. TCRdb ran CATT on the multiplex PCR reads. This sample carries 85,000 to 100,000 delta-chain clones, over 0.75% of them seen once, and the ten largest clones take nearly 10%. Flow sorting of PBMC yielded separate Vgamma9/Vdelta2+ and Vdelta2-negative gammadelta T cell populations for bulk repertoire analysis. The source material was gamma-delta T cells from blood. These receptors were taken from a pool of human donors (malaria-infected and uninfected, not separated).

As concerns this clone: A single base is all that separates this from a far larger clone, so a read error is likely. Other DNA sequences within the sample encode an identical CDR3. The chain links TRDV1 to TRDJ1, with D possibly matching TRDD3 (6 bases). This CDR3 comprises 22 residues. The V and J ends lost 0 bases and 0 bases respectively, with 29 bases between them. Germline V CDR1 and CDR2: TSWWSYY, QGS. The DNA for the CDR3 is TGTGCTCTTGGGGAACTAACGTCCTTACCCTGGGGTACCCTCTCGTACACCGATAAACTCATCTTT. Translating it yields CALGELTSLPWGTLSYTDKLIF.

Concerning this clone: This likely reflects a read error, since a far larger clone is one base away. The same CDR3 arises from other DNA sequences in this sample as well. CDR3 DNA: TGTGCCTGTGACTCCGGCCGAAGGGGGACCGGCATGGGTAAACTCATCTTC. Amino acid sequence: CACDSGRRGTGMGKLIF. V is TRDV2 and J is TRDJ1, with TRDD3 as a possible D gene (6 bases). Per the germline V gene, CDR1 is GEAIGNYY and CDR2 is EKD. This CDR3 region has 17 residues.

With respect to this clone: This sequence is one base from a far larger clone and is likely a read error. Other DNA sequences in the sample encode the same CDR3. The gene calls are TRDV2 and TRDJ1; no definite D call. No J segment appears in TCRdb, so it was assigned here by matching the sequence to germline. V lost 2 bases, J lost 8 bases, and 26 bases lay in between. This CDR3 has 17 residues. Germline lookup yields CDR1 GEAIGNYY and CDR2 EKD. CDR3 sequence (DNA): TGTGCCTGTGACAAGATCCTGCCACTAACCCGGGGCGACAAACTCATCTTT. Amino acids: CACDKILPLTRGDKLIF.

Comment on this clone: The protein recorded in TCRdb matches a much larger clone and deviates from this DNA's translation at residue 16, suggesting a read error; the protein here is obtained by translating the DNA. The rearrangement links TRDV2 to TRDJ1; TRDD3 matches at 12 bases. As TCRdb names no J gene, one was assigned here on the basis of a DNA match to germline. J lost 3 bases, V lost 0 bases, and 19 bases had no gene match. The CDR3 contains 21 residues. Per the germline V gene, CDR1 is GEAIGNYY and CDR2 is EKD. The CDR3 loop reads CACDTVTLWGIRETQADKLIF. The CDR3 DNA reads TGTGCCTGTGACACCGTAACCCTCTGGGGGATACGCGAAACCCAGGCCGATAAACTCATCTTT.

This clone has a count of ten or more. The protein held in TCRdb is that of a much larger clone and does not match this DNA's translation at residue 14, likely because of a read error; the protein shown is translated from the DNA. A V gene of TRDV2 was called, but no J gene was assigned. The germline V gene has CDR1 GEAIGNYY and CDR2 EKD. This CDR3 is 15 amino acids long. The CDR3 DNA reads TGTGCCTGCGGCAAGGTTAGTTCGGACACCGATAAACTCACCTTT. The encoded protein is CACGKVSSDTDKLTF.

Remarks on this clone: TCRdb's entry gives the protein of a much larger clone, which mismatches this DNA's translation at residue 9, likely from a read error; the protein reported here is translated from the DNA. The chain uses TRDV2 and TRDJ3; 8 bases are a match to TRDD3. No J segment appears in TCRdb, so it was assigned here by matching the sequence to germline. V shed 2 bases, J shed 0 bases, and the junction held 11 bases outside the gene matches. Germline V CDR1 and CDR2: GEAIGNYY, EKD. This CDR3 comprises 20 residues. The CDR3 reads CACDKVLGGTLSWDTRQMFF. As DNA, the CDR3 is TGTGCCTGTGACAAAGTACTGGGGGGTACCCTCTCCTGGGACACCCGACAGATGTTTTTC.

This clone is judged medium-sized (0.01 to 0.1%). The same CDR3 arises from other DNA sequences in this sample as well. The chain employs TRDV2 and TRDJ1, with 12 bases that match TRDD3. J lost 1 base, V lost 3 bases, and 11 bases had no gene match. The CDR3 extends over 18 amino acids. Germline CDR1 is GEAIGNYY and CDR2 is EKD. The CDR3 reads CACDALLGDTTGTDKLIF. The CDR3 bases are TGTGCCTGTGACGCATTACTGGGGGATACTACGGGCACCGATAAACTCATCTTT.